This T cell receptor beta chain appears in the sequencing data of a study of blood T cell repertoires in COVID-19. CDR3 length: 17 amino acids. Germline V CDR1 and CDR2: SGHRS, YFSETQ. V lost 0 bases to trimming and J lost 0 bases, with 15 bases between them. Source study methods: Amplifying reference gene primers gave estimates of nucleated cell counts. The data were produced by immunoSEQ multiplex PCR, yet TCRdb's version contains in-frame clones alone and is incomplete. Clone size and the V and J calls come from that table; the DNA yielded D and trimming. The table shows 170,000 or so clones, with approximately 90% occurring only once.

This clonotype was obtained from a woman aged 18 to 35 who had recovered from COVID-19. The chain couples TRBV5-1 to TRBJ1-1; tentative D call: TRBD1 (5 bases). The sequenced sample consisted of peripheral blood. The CDR3 DNA is TGCGCCAGCAGCTTGGCCCTGGACACCCTTTTGAACACTGAAGCTTTCTTT. As protein: CASSLALDTLLNTEAFF.